This T cell receptor beta chain was profiled in a study of blood T cell repertoires in COVID-19 (dated by TCRdb to 2020 to 2022). For the study in its entirety: Collaborator samples came from the United States, Italy and Spain and covered acute and convalescent phases of COVID-19. The prospective study material was composed of cDNA or gDNA derived from T cells, B-cell-depleted T cells, or PBMCs. The dataset comprised deeply sampled blood TCRbeta repertoires from subjects exposed to, actively infected with, or recovered from COVID-19. A freely available public database, intended as a resource for researchers studying the immune response to SARS-CoV-2, is where the repertoires were released. The samples were drawn from the first 160 participants of the ongoing ImmuneRACE study and from 1,254 subjects provided by 6 global collaborators. Sample metadata almost always included a de-identified subject ID, COVID-19 status, age in years and sex. HLA class I and class II types, where available, came from metadata supplied by the sample provider rather than from assay-based typing.

Participants in the prospective study were aged about 18 to 89 years, lived in approximately 26 United States geographic areas, and enrolled through a virtual design. In the prospective study, cohorts were assigned on the basis of participant-reported clinical history obtained from a screening survey and a study questionnaire. Recovered participants in ImmuneRACE Cohort 3 were defined as having two consecutive negative NP/OP PCR tests, clearance from a healthcare professional, or resolution of symptoms. In the prospective study, whole blood, serum and a nasopharyngeal or oropharyngeal swab were collected from each participant by mobile phlebotomists. Additional blood draws and questionnaires over a 2-month period could optionally be provided by prospective study participants. Blood samples from the prospective study were shipped frozen or at room temperature prior to DNA extraction. TCRbeta CDR3 regions were amplified from genomic DNA using the immunoSEQ Assay, a bias-controlled multiplex PCR. The authors processed their data as follows. Nucleated cell counts per sample were estimated from amplification of reference gene primers within the assay. To quantify the absolute abundance of each unique TCRbeta CDR3 rearrangement, sequence reads were collapsed and filtered. Productive Simpson clonality was computed per sample as the square root of Simpson's diversity index over productive rearrangements. The clones in this table, taken by TCRdb from immuneACCESS, are in-frame only. Not every clone is retained; where verified, under half of the shortfall comes from an unresolved V gene, and the cause of the rest is unknown. The V and J calls and clone size are taken from that table; D and trimming were inferred from the DNA. Here the sample has a few hundred thousand clones; 70% to 90% occur a single time. 1.5% to 2% of the sample is taken by the ten largest.

This clone was seen only a few times. This receptor's antigen is unknown. The record has no base qualities; no much larger clone is one base away. Germline trimming amounts to 1 base on V and 0 bases on J, with 18 as the count of junction bases outside the gene matches. From a lookup of the germline V gene, CDR1 and CDR2 are KGHSH and LQKENI. From the cysteine through the phenylalanine, the CDR3 covers 21 amino acids. Only CDR3 DNA is held: 63 bases, read in frame from base 1. What the authors observed across the whole study: Clinical and demographic metadata were provided uncurated, with the amount varying by source and participant.

The chain employs TRBV18 and TRBJ1-1, and 9 junctional nucleotides match TRBD1. The sample was PBMCs or T cells enriched from blood (not recorded which). This clonotype was obtained from a woman in her 40s who had recovered from COVID-19. The CDR3 region has the sequence CASSPRFPGQGKWGMNTEAFF. The DNA sequence reads TGTGCCAGCTCACCACGGTTTCCGGGACAGGGAAAGTGGGGCATGAACACTGAAGCTTTCTTT.